The next 12 T cell receptor beta chains were all read from a single sample in a study of T cells in Graves' hyperthyroidism and ophthalmopathy. Amplification targeted TCR beta CDR3 regions from RNA transcripts. TCR CDR3 regions were first amplified by RT-PCR with HTBI primers. From the multiplex PCR reads, TCRdb called clonotypes with MiXCR, one entry per CDR3 protein. The data contain hundreds of thousands of distinct CDR3 sequences, 15% of them seen just once; the ten biggest clones take up 32%. Sequences were obtained from blood. The receptors come from a woman in her thirties with Graves' hyperthyroidism.

This chain connects TRBV20-1 to TRBJ1-4; 7 bases are shared with TRBD1. The germline CDR1 and CDR2 sequences are DFQATT and SNEGSKA (reference sequence). This CDR3 has 15 residues. The V and J ends lost 7 bases and 5 bases, in that order; junction bases with no gene match: 13. The DNA for the CDR3 is TGCAGTGGCAAAAACCCGGGACAGCAAAATGAAAAACTGTTTTTT. Residues: CSGKNPGQQNEKLFF.

This clonotype appeared many times. CDR3 coding DNA: TGTGCCAGCAGTCCACAGGGGAGTTTATCCTACGAGCAGTACTTC. It yields the protein CASSPQGSLSYEQYF. The J gene is TRBJ2-7, the V gene TRBV12-3 or TRBV12-4, with 7 bases that match TRBD1. This CDR3 comprises 15 residues. The ends lost 5 bases at V and 1 base at J; junction bases unmatched: 8.

This clonotype was seen repeatedly, ten times or more. Here the CDR3 reads CASSLDPPYNEQFF. The DNA of the CDR3 is TGTGCCAGCAGTCTCGATCCGCCCTACAATGAGCAGTTCTTC. The genes are TRBV6-2 or TRBV6-3 and TRBJ2-1, with D unresolved. The length of the CDR3 is 14 residues. The V and J ends lost 5 bases and 2 bases respectively, with 10 bases between them. Germline CDR1 reads MNHEY; CDR2 reads SVGEGT.

This clonotype was seen repeatedly, ten times or more. The chain carries TRBV27 and TRBJ2-7; D is ambiguous. Germline assignment: CDR1 MNHEY and CDR2 SMNVEV (reference sequence). This CDR3 comprises 16 residues. V lost 0 bases, J lost 0 bases, and 12 bases lay in between. CDR3 sequence reads: CASSLSTVLSSYEQYF. The CDR3 region has the DNA TGTGCCAGCAGTTTATCCACAGTCCTAAGCTCCTACGAGCAGTACTTC.

This clonotype was recorded at least ten times. This sequence joins TRBV12-3 or TRBV12-4 and TRBJ2-1; 7 bases agree with TRBD2. This CDR3 has 14 residues. After removal of 6 bases from V and 8 bases from J, the junction contained 10 bases not matched to a gene. The CDR3 nucleotides are TGTGCCAGCAGCCCTAGCGGCTACTCAGATGAGCAGTTCTTC. Its protein is CASSPSGYSDEQFF.

This clonotype was detected only a few times. The genes are TRBV12-3 or TRBV12-4 and TRBJ2-7, with D perhaps TRBD1 (6 bases). Trimming cost V 6 bases and J 3 bases, with 18 bases left between them. The CDR3 extends over 15 amino acids. Here the CDR3 DNA reads TGTGCCAGCAGCCGACCCGACAGGCCTATCTACGAGCAGTACTTC. Its translation is CASSRPDRPIYEQYF.

The chain carries TRBV5-1 and TRBJ2-7; D unresolved. The CDR3 extends over 14 amino acids. The germline V gene encodes CDR1 SGHRS and CDR2 YFSETQ. V dropped 0 bases and J dropped 3 bases, with 10 bases sitting between them. This CDR3 reads CASSLANRYYEQYF. For the CDR3, the DNA is TGCGCCAGCAGCTTGGCAAACAGATACTACGAGCAGTACTTC.

At least ten counts were recorded for this clonotype. V is TRBV3-1 and J is TRBJ2-5; no clear D. Per the germline V gene, CDR1 is LGHDT and CDR2 is YNNKEL (reference sequence). V was clipped by 1 base and J by 5 bases, with 5 bases between them. This CDR3 region has 12 residues. CDR3 bases: TGTGCCAGCAGCCAAGTTATCGAGACCCAGTACTTC. Translation: CASSQVIETQYF.

Only a few counts were recorded for this clonotype. The chain employs TRBV6-1 and TRBJ1-4; D is uncertain. The CDR3 runs to 14 residues. CDR1 MNHNS and CDR2 SASEGT come from the germline V gene. The germline V and J ends were trimmed by 7 bases and 0 bases, with 9 bases remaining between them. In DNA form, the CDR3 reads TGTGCCAGCAAACAGCGTGCAACTAATGAAAAACTGTTTTTT. Translation gives CASKQRATNEKLFF.

This rearrangement joins TRBV20-1 to TRBJ2-7, with 8 bases aligning to TRBD2. V lost 6 bases, J lost 5 bases, and 9 bases stayed unmatched. Germline V lookup: CDR1 DFQATT, CDR2 SNEGSKA (reference sequence). The length of the CDR3 is 13 residues. CDR3 sequence reads: CSAKAGAGDEQYF. The CDR3 region has the DNA TGCAGTGCCAAAGCGGGAGCCGGGGACGAGCAGTACTTC.

This clonotype turned up a few times. The chain carries TRBV9 and TRBJ1-1, with D perhaps matching TRBD1 (5 bases). CDR1 and CDR2 (germline): SGDLS, YYNGEE. V was pared by 0 bases and J by 4 bases, with 10 bases between. CDR3 size: 14 residues. This CDR3 is CASSVVSGLTEAFF. The CDR3 nucleotides read TGTGCCAGCAGCGTAGTATCAGGGCTCACTGAAGCTTTCTTT. The whole variable domain, filled in from reference TRBV9 and TRBJ1-1, reads DSGVTQTPKHLITATGQRVTLRCSPRSGDLSVYWYQQSLDQGLQFLIQYYNGEERAKGNILERFSAQQFPDLHSELNLSSLELGDSALYFCASSVVSGLTEAFFGQGTRLTVV.

This clonotype was seen repeatedly, ten times or more. The chain couples TRBV28 to TRBJ1-4; TRBD1 matches at 7 bases. The CDR3 sequence is 13 residues long. The germline V gene encodes CDR1 MDHEN and CDR2 SYDVKM. V gave up 8 bases and J gave up 8 bases; unmatched junction bases: 8. The CDR3 region has the DNA TGTGCCAGCCGGACGACAGGGCCGGAAAAACTGTTTTTT. Encoded protein: CASRTTGPEKLFF.